The 4 T cell receptor beta chains below were found in one sample sequenced in a study of OX40 agonist ivuxolimab in advanced cancers. The repertoire was sequenced with immunoSEQ multiplex PCR; TCRdb's copy has only in-frame clones and lacks some. The data contain tens of thousands of clones, 85% to 95% of them seen just once; the ten biggest clones take up 2.5% to 3%. Source: CD4+ or CD8+ T cells sorted from blood, taken in a trial of the OX40 agonist ivuxolimab. The receptors here all came from an adult with an advanced solid tumor such as melanoma, head and neck, liver or kidney cancer.

In its sample, this clone is medium-sized (0.01 to 0.1%). V is TRBV4-1 and J is TRBJ2-1; 8 bases match TRBD2. V gave up 0 bases and J gave up 8 bases; unmatched junction bases: 9. The CDR3 has 16 residues. Germline V lookup: CDR1 MGHRA, CDR2 YSYEKL. The CDR3 spells CASSQELTGGQDEQFF. Written as DNA, the CDR3 is TGCGCCAGCAGCCAAGAGTTAACGGGAGGGCAGGATGAGCAGTTCTTC.

The rearrangement uses TRBV19 and TRBJ2-7, with a weak D call TRBD1 (7 bases). Germline V gene data show CDR1 as LNHDA and CDR2 as SQIVND (reference sequence). V lost 5 bases, J lost 7 bases, and 18 bases lay in between. The CDR3 spans 14 residues. The CDR3 sequence: CASSQSGQAGEQYF. The CDR3 DNA reads as TGTGCCAGTAGTCAGTCCGGACAGGCGGGGGAGCAGTACTTC.

This chain joins TRBV30 and TRBJ1-1; D not resolved. Germline V gene data show CDR1 as GTSNPN and CDR2 as SVGIG (reference sequence). There are 16 residues in the CDR3. V lost 2 bases and J lost 1, with 17 bases in between. In DNA form, the CDR3 reads TGTGCCTGGAGTCCCCGGATGACCATACCGAACACTGAAGCTTTCTTT. Translation: CAWSPRMTIPNTEAFF.

The rearrangement joins TRBV2 to TRBJ2-4; D remains ambiguous. The V gene lost 0 bases and the J gene lost 0 bases, with 6 bases spanning the gap. The germline CDR1 and CDR2 sequences are SNHLY and FYNNEI. The CDR3 spans 15 residues. The CDR3 spells CASSEARIAKNIQYF. In DNA, the CDR3 is TGTGCCAGCAGTGAAGCACGGATAGCCAAAAACATTCAGTACTTC.